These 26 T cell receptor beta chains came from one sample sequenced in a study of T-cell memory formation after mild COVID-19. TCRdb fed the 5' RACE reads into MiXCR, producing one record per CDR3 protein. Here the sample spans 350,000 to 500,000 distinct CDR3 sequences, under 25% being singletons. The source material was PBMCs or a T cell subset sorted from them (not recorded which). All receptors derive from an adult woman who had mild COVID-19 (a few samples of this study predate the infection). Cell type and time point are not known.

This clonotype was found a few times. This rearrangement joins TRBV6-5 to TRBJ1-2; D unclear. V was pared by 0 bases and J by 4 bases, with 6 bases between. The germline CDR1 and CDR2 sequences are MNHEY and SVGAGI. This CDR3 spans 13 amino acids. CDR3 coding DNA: TGTGCCAGCAGTTACTCGACCTCCTATGGCTACACCTTC. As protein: CASSYSTSYGYTF.

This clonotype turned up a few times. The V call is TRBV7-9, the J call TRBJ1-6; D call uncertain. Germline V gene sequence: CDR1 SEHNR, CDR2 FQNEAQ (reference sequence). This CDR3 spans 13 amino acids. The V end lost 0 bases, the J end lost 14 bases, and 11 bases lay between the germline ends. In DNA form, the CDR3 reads TGTGCCAGCAGCTTAGCGCCCGCTGACACCCTCCACTTT. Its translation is CASSLAPADTLHF.

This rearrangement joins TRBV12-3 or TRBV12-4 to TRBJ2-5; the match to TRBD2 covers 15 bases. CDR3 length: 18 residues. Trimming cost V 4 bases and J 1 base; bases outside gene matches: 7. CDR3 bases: TGTGCCAGCAGTTGGACTAGCGGGGGGGCCGGTTCCCAAGAGACCCAGTACTTC. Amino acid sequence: CASSWTSGGAGSQETQYF.

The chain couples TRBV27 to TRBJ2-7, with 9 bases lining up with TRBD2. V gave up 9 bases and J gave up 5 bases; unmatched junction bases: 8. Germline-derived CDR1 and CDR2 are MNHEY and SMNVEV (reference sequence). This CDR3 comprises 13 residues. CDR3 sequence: CARLGGGRDEQYF. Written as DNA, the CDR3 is TGTGCCAGACTGGGGGGCGGGAGGGACGAGCAGTACTTC.

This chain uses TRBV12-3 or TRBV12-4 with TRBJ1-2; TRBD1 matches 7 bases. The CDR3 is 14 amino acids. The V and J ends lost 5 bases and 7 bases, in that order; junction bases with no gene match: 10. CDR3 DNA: TGTGCCAGCAGTAGCCCTACAGGGGATGGTGGCTACACCTTC. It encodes CASSSPTGDGGYTF.

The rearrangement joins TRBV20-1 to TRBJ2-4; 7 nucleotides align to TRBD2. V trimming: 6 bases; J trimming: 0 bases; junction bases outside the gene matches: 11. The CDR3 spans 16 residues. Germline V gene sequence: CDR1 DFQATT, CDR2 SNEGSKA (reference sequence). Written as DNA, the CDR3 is TGCAGTGCCACCGGTGGGGCGGGGGAAGCCAAAAACATTCAGTACTTC. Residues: CSATGGAGEAKNIQYF.

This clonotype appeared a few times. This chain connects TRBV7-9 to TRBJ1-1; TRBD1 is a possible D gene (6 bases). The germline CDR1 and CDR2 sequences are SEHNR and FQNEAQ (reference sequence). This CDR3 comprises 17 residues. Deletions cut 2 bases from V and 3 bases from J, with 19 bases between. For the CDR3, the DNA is TGTGCCAGCAGCTTATTTTCAACGACAGGTTTGGACACTGAAGCTTTCTTT. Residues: CASSLFSTTGLDTEAFF. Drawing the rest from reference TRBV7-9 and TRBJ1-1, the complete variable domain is DTGVSQNPRHKITKRGQNVTFRCDPISEHNRLYWYRQTLGQGPEFLTYFQNEAQLEKSRLLSDRFSAERPKGSFSTLEIQRTEQGDSAMYLCASSLFSTTGLDTEAFFGQGTRLTVV.

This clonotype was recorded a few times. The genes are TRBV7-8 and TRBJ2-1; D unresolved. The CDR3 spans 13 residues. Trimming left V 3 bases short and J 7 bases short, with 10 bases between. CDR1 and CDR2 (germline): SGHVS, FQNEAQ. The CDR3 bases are TGTGCCAGCAGCTTCTTCCGGCCGAATGAGCAGTTCTTC. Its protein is CASSFFRPNEQFF.

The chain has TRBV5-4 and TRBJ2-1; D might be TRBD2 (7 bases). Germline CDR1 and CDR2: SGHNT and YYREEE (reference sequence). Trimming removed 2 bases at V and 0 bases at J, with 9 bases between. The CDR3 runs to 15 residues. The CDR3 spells CASSLGGVSYNEQFF. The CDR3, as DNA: TGTGCCAGCAGCTTAGGGGGGGTCTCCTACAATGAGCAGTTCTTC.

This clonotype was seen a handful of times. CDR3 DNA sequence: TGTGCCAGCAGCCCTGGACAGGGGGCCCCTGGGGCCAACGTCCTGACTTTC. Its protein product is CASSPGQGAPGANVLTF. The chain uses TRBV7-2 and TRBJ2-6, with 11 bases fitting TRBD1. Germline V CDR1 and CDR2: SGHTA, FQGNSA. J gave up 2 bases and V 5 bases, and 5 bases lay outside the gene matches. The CDR3 is 17 residues long.

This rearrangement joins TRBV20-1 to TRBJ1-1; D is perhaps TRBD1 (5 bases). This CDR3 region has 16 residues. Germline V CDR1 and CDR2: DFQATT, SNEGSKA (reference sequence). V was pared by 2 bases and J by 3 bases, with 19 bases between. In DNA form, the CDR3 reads TGCAGTGCTAGATTATCAACCGGGACTTCTGACACTGAAGCTTTCTTT. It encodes CSARLSTGTSDTEAFF.

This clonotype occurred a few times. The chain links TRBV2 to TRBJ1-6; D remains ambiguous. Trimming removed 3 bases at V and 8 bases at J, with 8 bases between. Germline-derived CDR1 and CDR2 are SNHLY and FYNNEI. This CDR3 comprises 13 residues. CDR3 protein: CASSEGSDSPLHF. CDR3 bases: TGTGCCAGCAGTGAGGGTAGCGATTCACCCCTCCACTTT. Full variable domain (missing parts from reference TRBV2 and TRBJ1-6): EPEVTQTPSHQVTQMGQEVILRCVPISNHLYFYWYRQILGQKVEFLVSFYNNEISEKSEIFDDQFSVERPDGSNFTLKIRSTKLEDSAMYFCASSEGSDSPLHFGNGTRLTVT.

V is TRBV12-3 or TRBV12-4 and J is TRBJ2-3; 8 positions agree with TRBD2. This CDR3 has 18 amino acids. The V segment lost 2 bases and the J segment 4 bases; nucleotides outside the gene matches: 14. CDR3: CASSLIPVGAGAADTQYF. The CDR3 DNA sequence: TGTGCCAGCAGTTTAATCCCCGTAGGAGCGGGAGCGGCAGATACGCAGTATTTT.

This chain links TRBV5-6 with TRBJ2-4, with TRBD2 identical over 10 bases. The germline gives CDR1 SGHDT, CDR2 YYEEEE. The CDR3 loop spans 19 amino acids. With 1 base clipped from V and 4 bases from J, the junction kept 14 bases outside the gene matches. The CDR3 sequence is CASSLFLAGGPRGKNIQYF. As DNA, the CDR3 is TGTGCCAGCAGCTTGTTTTTAGCGGGAGGTCCGCGGGGGAAAAACATTCAGTACTTC.

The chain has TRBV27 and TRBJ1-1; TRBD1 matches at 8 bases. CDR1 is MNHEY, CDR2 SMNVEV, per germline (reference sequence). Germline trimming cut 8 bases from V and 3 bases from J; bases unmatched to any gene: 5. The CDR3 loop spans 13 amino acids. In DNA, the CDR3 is TGTGCCAGCGGCGGACAGGGCCACACTGAAGCTTTCTTT. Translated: CASGGQGHTEAFF.

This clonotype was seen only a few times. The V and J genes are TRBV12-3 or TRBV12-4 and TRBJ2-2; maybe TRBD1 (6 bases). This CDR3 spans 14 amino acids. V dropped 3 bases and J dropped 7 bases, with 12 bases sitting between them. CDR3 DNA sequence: TGTGCCAGCAGTTTGGCAGGGGATGTCGGGGAGCTGTTTTTT. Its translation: CASSLAGDVGELFF.

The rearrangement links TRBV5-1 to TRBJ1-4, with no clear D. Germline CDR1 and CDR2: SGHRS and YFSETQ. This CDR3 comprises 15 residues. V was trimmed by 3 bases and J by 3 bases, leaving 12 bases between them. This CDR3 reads CASSSDGRANEKLFF. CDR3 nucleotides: TGCGCCAGCAGCTCGGACGGGAGGGCTAATGAAAAACTGTTTTTT.

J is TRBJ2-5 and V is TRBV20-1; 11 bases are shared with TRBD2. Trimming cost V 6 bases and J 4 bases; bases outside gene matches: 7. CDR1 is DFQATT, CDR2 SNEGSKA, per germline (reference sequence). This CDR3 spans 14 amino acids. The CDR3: CSALLAGGRETQYF. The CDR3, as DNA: TGCAGTGCCTTATTAGCGGGAGGGCGAGAGACCCAGTACTTC.

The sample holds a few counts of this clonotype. This CDR3 reads CASSLATDGNYGYTF. CDR3 coding DNA: TGTGCCAGCAGCTTAGCAACGGACGGGAACTATGGCTACACCTTC. The chain is built from TRBV7-9 and TRBJ1-2; D remains ambiguous. V was clipped by 0 bases and J by 2 bases, with 10 bases between them. The germline V gene encodes CDR1 SEHNR and CDR2 FQNEAQ (reference sequence). The CDR3 sequence is 15 residues long.

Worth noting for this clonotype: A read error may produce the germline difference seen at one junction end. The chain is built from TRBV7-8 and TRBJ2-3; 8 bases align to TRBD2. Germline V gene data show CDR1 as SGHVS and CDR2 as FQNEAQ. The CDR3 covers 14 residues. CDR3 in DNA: TGTGCCAGCAGATTAGCGGGGACCACAGATACGCAGTATTTT. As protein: CASRLAGTTDTQYF.

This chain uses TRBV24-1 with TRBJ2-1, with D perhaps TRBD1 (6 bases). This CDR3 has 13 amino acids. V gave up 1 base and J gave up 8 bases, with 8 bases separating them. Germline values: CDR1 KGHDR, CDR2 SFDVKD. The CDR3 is CATSDFWGHEQFF. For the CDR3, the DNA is TGTGCCACCAGTGATTTTTGGGGGCATGAGCAGTTCTTC.

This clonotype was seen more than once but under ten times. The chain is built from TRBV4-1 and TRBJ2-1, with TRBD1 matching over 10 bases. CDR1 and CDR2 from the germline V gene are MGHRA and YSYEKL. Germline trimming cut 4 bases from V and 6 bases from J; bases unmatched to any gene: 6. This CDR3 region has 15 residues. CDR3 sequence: CASSRGQGNSNEQFF. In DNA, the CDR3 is TGCGCCAGCAGCCGGGGACAGGGGAACTCCAATGAGCAGTTCTTC.

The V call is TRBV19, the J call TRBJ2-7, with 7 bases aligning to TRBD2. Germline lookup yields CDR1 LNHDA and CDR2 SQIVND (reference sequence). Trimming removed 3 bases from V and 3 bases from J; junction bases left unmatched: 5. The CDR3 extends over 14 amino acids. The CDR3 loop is CASSIGAGNYEQYF. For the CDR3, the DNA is TGTGCCAGTAGTATTGGAGCGGGGAACTACGAGCAGTACTTC. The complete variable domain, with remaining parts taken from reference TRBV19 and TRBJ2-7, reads DGGITQSPKYLFRKEGQNVTLSCEQNLNHDAMYWYRQDPGQGLRLIYYSQIVNDFQKGDIAEGYSVSREKKESFPLTVTSAQKNPTAFYLCASSIGAGNYEQYFGPGTRLTVT.

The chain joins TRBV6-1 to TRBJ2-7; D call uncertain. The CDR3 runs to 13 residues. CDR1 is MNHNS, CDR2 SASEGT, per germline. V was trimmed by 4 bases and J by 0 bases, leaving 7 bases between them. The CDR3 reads CASSVRDSYEQYF. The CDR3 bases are TGTGCCAGCAGTGTCCGAGACTCCTACGAGCAGTACTTC.

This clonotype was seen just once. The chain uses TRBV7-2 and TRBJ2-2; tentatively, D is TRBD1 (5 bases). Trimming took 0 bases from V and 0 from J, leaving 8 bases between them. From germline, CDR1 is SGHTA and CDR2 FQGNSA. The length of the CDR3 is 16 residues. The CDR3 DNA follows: TGTGCCAGCAGCTTAGCGTGGGGCTCGAACACCGGGGAGCTGTTTTTT. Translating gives CASSLAWGSNTGELFF.

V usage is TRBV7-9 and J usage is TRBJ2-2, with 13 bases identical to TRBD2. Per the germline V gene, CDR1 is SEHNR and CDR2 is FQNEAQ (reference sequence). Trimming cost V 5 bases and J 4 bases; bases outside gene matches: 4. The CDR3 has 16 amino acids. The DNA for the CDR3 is TGTGCCAGCAGCACTAGCGGGGGGGCCCTCACCGGGGAGCTGTTTTTT. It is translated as CASSTSGGALTGELFF. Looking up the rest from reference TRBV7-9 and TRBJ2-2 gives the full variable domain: DTGVSQNPRHKITKRGQNVTFRCDPISEHNRLYWYRQTLGQGPEFLTYFQNEAQLEKSRLLSDRFSAERPKGSFSTLEIQRTEQGDSAMYLCASSTSGGALTGELFFGEGSRLTVL.